This T cell receptor beta chain was sequenced during a study of identical twins. Study-level results: Findings depended on cross-sectional statistics rather than tracking the same donors. A lower insertion count was a feature of abundant cord blood beta clonotypes, with no such feature in memory repertoires. Invariant cells of the MAIT and iNKT types might have partly distorted the zero-insertion analyses.

Template switching added a universal primer binding site, and final cDNA carried unique molecular identifiers. TCRdb fed the 5' RACE reads into MiXCR, producing one record per CDR3 protein. The profile shows about 210,000 distinct CDR3 sequences, about a tenth of them singletons. This clonotype was detected only a few times. What it binds is unknown. Germline CDR1 is SGHRS and CDR2 is YFSETQ. The CDR3 sequence is 13 residues long. V was pared by 5 bases and J by 8 bases, with 16 bases between. The rearrangement links TRBV5-1 to TRBJ1-2; D gene unclear. The sample taken for sequencing was memory (CD45RO+) T cells sorted from blood. The sequence was obtained from a woman between 18 and 29 years old in good health. This CDR3 is CASRYDQGIGYTF. Written as DNA, the CDR3 is TGCGCCAGCAGATACGATCAAGGGATAGGCTACACCTTC.